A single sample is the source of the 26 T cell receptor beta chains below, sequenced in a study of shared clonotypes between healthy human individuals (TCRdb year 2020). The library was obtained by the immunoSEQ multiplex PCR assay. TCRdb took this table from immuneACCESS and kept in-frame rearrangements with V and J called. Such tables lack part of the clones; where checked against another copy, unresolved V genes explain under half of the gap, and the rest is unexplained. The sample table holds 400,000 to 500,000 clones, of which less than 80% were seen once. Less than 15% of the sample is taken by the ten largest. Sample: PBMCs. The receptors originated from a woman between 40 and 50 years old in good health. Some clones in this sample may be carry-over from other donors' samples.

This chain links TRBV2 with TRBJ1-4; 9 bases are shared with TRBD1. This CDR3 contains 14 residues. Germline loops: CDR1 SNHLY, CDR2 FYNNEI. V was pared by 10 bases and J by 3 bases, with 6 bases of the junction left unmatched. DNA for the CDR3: TGTGCCACCAGGACAGGGGTATCTAATGAAAAACTGTTTTTT. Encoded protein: CATRTGVSNEKLFF.

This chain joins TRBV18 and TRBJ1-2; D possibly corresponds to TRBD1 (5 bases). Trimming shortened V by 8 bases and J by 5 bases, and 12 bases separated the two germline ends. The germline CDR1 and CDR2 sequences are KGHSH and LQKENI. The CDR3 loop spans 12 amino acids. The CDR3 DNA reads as TGTGCCAGCCGAGTGGAGGGGTATGGCTACACCTTC. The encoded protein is CASRVEGYGYTF.

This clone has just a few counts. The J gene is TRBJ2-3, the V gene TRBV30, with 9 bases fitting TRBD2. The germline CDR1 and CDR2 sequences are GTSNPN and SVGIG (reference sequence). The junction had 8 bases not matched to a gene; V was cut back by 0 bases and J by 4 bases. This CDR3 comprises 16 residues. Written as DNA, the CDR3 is TGTGCCTGGAGTGTAACCTTGACTAGCGGATCAGATACGCAGTATTTT. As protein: CAWSVTLTSGSDTQYF.

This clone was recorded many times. DNA for the CDR3: TGTGCCAGCAGCCGCCCCGGAGGGGTGAATGAGCAGTTCTTC. It translates to CASSRPGGVNEQFF. The chain joins TRBV28 to TRBJ2-1, with D perhaps TRBD2 (6 bases). The CDR3 sequence is 14 residues long. V was pared by 6 bases and J by 7 bases, with 16 bases between. CDR1 and CDR2 (germline): MDHEN, SYDVKM.

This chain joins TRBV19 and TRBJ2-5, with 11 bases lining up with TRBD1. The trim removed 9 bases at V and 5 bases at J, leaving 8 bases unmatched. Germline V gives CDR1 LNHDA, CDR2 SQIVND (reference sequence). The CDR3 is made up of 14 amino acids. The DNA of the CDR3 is TGTGCCAGCATGGACAGGGGGCGAGAGGAGACCCAGTACTTC. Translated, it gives CASMDRGREETQYF.

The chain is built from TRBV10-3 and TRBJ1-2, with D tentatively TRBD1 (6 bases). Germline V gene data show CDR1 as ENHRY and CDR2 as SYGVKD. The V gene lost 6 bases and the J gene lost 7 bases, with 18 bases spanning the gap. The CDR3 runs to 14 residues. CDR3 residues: CAISHPEGDVGYTF. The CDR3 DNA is TGTGCCATCAGCCACCCGGAGGGGGACGTTGGCTACACCTTC.

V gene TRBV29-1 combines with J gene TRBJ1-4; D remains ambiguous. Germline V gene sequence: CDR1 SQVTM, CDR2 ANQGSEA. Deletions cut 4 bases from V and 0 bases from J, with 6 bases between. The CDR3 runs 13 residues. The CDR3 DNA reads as TGCAGCGTTGGTGCCGCAACTAATGAAAAACTGTTTTTT. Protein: CSVGAATNEKLFF.

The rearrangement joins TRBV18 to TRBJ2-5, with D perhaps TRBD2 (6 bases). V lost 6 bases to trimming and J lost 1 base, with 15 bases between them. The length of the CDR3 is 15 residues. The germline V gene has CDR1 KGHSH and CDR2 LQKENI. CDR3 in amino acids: CASSPRRAAQETQYF. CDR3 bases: TGTGCCAGCTCCCCCCGGAGGGCGGCCCAAGAGACCCAGTACTTC.

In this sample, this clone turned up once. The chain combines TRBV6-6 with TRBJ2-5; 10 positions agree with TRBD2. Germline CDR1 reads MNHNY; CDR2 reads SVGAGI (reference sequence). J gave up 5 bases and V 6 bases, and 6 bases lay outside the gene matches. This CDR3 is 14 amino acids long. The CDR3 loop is CASSPAGGLETQYF. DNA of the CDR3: TGTGCCAGCAGCCCAGCGGGAGGGTTGGAGACCCAGTACTTC.

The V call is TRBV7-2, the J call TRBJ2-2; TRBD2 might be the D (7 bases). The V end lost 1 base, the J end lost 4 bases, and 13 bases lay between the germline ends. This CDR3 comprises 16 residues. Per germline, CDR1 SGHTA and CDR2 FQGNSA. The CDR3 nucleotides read TGTGCCAGCAGCTTAGTGGGGGGGCCCGGCACCGGGGAGCTGTTTTTT. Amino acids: CASSLVGGPGTGELFF.

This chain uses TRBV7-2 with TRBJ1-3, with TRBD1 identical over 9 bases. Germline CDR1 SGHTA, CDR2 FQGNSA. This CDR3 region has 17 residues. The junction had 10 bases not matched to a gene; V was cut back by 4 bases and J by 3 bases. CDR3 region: CASSSRPGTGLGNTIYF. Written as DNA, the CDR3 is TGTGCCAGCAGCTCTAGGCCCGGGACAGGGCTTGGAAACACCATATATTTT.

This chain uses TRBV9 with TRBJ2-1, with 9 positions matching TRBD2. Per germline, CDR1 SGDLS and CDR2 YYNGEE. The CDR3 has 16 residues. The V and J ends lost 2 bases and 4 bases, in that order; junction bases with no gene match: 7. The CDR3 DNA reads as TGTGCCAGCAGCGTTTTGGGACTAGCCCAATACAATGAGCAGTTCTTC. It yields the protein CASSVLGLAQYNEQFF.

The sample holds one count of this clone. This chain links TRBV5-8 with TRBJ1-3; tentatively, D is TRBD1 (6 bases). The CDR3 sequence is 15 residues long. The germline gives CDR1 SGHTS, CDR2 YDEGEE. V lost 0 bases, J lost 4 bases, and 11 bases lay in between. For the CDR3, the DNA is TGTGCCAGCAGCTTGGACAGGGATATCGGAAACACCATATATTTT. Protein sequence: CASSLDRDIGNTIYF.

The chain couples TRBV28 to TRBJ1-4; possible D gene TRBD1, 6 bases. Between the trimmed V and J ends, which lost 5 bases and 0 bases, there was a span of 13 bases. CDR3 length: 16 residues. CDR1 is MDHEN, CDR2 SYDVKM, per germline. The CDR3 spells CASSSPRGATNEKLFF. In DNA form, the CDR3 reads TGTGCCAGCAGTAGCCCTAGGGGGGCAACTAATGAAAAACTGTTTTTT.

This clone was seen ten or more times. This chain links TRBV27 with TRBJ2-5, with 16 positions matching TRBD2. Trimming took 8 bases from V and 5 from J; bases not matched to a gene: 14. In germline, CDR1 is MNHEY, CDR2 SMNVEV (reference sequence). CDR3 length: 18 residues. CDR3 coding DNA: TGTGCCAGCTCGACCGGGACTAGCGGGAGGGCCTTGGGGGAGACCCAGTACTTC. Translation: CASSTGTSGRALGETQYF.

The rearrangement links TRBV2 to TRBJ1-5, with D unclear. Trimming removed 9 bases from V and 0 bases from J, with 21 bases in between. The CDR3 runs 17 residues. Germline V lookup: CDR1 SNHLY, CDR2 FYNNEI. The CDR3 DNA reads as TGTGCCAGTGAAAGTGTCCAGACAACCTATAGCAATCAGCCCCAGCATTTT. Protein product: CASESVQTTYSNQPQHF. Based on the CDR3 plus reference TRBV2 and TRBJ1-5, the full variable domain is EPEVTQTPSHQVTQMGQEVILRCVPISNHLYFYWYRQILGQKVEFLVSFYNNEISEKSEIFDDQFSVERPDGSNFTLKIRSTKLEDSAMYFCASESVQTTYSNQPQHFGDGTRLSIL.

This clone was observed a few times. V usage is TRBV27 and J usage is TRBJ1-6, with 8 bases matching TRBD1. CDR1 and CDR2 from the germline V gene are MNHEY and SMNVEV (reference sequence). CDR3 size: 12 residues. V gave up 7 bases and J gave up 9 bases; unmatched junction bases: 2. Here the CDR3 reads CASTDRGSPLHF. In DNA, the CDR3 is TGTGCCAGCACCGACAGGGGTTCACCCCTCCACTTT.

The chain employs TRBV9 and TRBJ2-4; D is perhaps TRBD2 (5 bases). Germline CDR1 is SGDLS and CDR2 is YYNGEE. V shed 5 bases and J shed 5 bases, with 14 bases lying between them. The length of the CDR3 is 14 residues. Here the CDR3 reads CASSSPGGQNIQYF. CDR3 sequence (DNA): TGTGCCAGCAGTTCTCCCGGAGGCCAAAACATTCAGTACTTC. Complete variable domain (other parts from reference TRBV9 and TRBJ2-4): DSGVTQTPKHLITATGQRVTLRCSPRSGDLSVYWYQQSLDQGLQFLIQYYNGEERAKGNILERFSAQQFPDLHSELNLSSLELGDSALYFCASSSPGGQNIQYFGAGTRLSVL.

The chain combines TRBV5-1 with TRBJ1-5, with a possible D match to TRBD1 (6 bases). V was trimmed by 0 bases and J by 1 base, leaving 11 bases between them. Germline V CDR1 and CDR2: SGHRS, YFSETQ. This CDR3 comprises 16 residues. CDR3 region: CASSLAGRGSNQPQHF. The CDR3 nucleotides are TGCGCCAGCAGCTTGGCCGGCAGGGGCAGCAATCAGCCCCAGCATTTT.

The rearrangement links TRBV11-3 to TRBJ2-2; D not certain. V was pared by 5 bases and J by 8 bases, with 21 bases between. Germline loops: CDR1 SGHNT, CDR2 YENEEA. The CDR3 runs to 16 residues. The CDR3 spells CASSPGAAVRSGELFF. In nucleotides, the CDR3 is TGTGCCAGCAGCCCCGGAGCAGCCGTCCGTTCGGGGGAGCTGTTTTTT.

The CDR3 spells CASSLGQHYEQYF. The CDR3 bases are TGCGCCAGCAGCCTGGGACAGCACTACGAGCAGTACTTC. The rearrangement joins TRBV4-1 to TRBJ2-7; TRBD1 aligns across 7 bases. Germline-derived CDR1 and CDR2 are MGHRA and YSYEKL. Trimming at V came to 4 bases and at J to 3 bases, leaving 3 bases not matched to a gene. The CDR3 has 13 residues.

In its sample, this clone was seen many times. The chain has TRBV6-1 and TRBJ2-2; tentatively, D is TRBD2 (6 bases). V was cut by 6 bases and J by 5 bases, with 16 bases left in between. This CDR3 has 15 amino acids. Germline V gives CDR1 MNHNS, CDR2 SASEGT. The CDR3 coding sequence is TGTGCCAGCAGGCAAGGAGGGGCGGAGACCGGGGAGCTGTTTTTT. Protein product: CASRQGGAETGELFF.

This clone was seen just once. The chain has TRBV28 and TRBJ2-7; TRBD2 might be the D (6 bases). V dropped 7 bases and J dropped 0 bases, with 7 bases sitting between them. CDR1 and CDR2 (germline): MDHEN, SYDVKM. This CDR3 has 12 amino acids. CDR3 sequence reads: CASTGDSYEQYF. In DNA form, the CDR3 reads TGTGCCAGCACGGGGGACTCCTACGAGCAGTACTTC.

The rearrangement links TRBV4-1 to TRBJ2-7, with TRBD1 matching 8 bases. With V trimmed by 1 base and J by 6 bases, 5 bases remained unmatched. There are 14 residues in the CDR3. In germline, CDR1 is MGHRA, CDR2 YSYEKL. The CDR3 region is CASSQGTGIGEQYF. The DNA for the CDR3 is TGCGCCAGCAGCCAAGGGACAGGGATAGGCGAGCAGTACTTC.

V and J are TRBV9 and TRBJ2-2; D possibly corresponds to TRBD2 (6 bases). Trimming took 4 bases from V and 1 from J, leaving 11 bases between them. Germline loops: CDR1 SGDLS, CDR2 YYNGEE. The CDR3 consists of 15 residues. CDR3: CASSRLGGNTGELFF. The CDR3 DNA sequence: TGTGCCAGCAGCAGACTGGGGGGGAACACCGGGGAGCTGTTTTTT.

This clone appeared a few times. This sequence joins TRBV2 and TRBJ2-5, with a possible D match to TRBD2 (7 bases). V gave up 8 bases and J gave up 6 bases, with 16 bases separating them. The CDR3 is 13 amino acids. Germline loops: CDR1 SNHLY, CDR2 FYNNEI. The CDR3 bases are TGTGCCAGCTGCTGGGGGGGCCTGCAGACCCAGTACTTC. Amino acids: CASCWGGLQTQYF.